This T cell receptor beta chain was obtained from a study of control samples from healthy donors and cancer patients. The table came from immunoSEQ multiplex PCR; TCRdb's copy has only in-frame clones and leaves some out. The sample contains under 150,000 clones, more than 75% of which appear only once. Germline assignment: CDR1 SEHNR and CDR2 FQNEAQ (reference sequence). Trimming left V 1 base short and J 4 bases short, with 19 bases between. This CDR3 spans 17 amino acids. V and J are TRBV7-9 and TRBJ1-2, with D unresolved. Sequencing was carried out using blood. This TCR was sampled from a man aged 35 to 55 in good health. The CDR3 DNA follows: TGTGCCAGCAGCTTAGTAATGTCAGGCAACGACTTCTATGGCTACACCTTC. Its protein product is CASSLVMSGNDFYGYTF.